The 10 T cell receptor beta chains below were found in one sample sequenced in a study of blood T cell repertoires in COVID-19. Sequencing was performed with immunoSEQ multiplex PCR; in TCRdb, only in-frame clones are kept and a portion is missing. The repertoire holds about 87,000 clones, with approximately 82% as singletons. The sequenced sample was peripheral blood. The receptors here all came from a woman aged 55-70 years with acute or convalescent COVID-19.

The genes are TRBV6-5 and TRBJ1-2; D is perhaps TRBD1 (5 bases). Germline CDR1 is MNHEY and CDR2 is SVGAGI. Trimming took 5 bases from V and 4 from J, leaving 14 bases between them. The length of the CDR3 is 14 residues. This chain's CDR3 is CASSPSGGVYGYTF. In DNA, the CDR3 is TGTGCCAGCAGTCCTTCCGGGGGGGTCTATGGCTACACCTTC.

The rearrangement joins TRBV7-2 to TRBJ2-1; D is undetermined. The CDR3 is 15 amino acids. V lost 0 bases to trimming and J lost 1 base, with 7 bases between them. The germline V gene encodes CDR1 SGHTA and CDR2 FQGNSA. In nucleotides, the CDR3 is TGTGCCAGCAGCTTAGCGCTAGGTTCCTACAATGAGCAGTTCTTC. Residues: CASSLALGSYNEQFF. The whole variable domain, filled in from reference TRBV7-2 and TRBJ2-1, reads GAGVSQSPSNKVTEKGKDVELRCDPISGHTALYWYRQSLGQGLEFLIYFQGNSAPDKSGLPSDRFSAERTGGSVSTLTIQRTQQEDSAVYLCASSLALGSYNEQFFGPGTRLTVL.

The chain employs TRBV30 and TRBJ1-5; D is possibly TRBD1 (5 bases). The V gene's germline CDR1 is GTSNPN and CDR2 SVGIG (reference sequence). V lost 3 bases and J lost 6, with 15 bases in between. The CDR3 has 14 amino acids. CDR3 in DNA: TGTGCCTGGAGCCCCCGCGGGGGGATTCAGCCCCAGCATTTT. It yields the protein CAWSPRGGIQPQHF.

Remarks on this clone: The sample holds other DNA sequences that translate to the same CDR3. The V call is TRBV5-1, the J call TRBJ2-3; 9 nucleotides agree with TRBD2. Losses at the gene ends were 0 bases for V and 5 bases for J; bases not matched to a gene: 4. This CDR3 region has 15 residues. Per germline, CDR1 SGHRS and CDR2 YFSETQ. The CDR3 DNA reads TGCGCCAGCAGCTTGGGATTAGCGGGGGAAGATACGCAGTATTTT. It is translated as CASSLGLAGEDTQYF.

The chain recombines TRBV6-5 with TRBJ2-5; 7 bases are a match to TRBD2. Germline V gene data show CDR1 as MNHEY and CDR2 as SVGAGI. This CDR3 spans 13 amino acids. V shed 6 bases, J shed 3 bases, and the junction held 4 bases outside the gene matches. CDR3 amino acids: CASRPAGEETQYF. The CDR3 nucleotides are TGTGCCAGCAGACCCGCGGGGGAAGAGACCCAGTACTTC.

V is TRBV18 and J is TRBJ1-2; perhaps TRBD1 as D (6 bases). The CDR3 consists of 14 residues. Trimming shortened V by 3 bases and J by 0 bases, and 8 bases separated the two germline ends. From germline, CDR1 is KGHSH and CDR2 LQKENI. The CDR3 protein is CASSPGQSNYGYTF. CDR3 DNA sequence: TGTGCCAGCTCACCCGGACAGTCTAACTATGGCTACACCTTC.

This clone counts as medium-sized. The chain joins TRBV19 to TRBJ2-2; TRBD1 matches at 8 bases. CDR1 LNHDA and CDR2 SQIVND come from the germline V gene (reference sequence). V gave up 4 bases and J gave up 1 base; unmatched junction bases: 2. CDR3 size: 15 residues. The CDR3 sequence: CASSKTGGNTGELFF. The CDR3 nucleotides are TGTGCCAGTAGTAAAACAGGGGGGAACACCGGGGAGCTGTTTTTT.

The rearrangement links TRBV30 to TRBJ1-1, with TRBD1 matching over 7 bases. CDR1 and CDR2 from the germline V gene are GTSNPN and SVGIG (reference sequence). J was trimmed by 10 bases and V by 0 bases; bases with no gene match: 8. CDR3 size: 13 residues. The CDR3 bases are TGTGCCTGGAGTGTACAAGGGGGCGATCCAGCTTTCTTT. Translating gives CAWSVQGGDPAFF.

V gene TRBV9 combines with J gene TRBJ2-3; 12 nucleotides align to TRBD2. The germline gives CDR1 SGDLS, CDR2 YYNGEE. There are 18 residues in the CDR3. J gave up 6 bases and V 2 bases, and 13 bases lay outside the gene matches. CDR3 protein: CASSVGLAGGGLRDTQYF. The CDR3 nucleotides are TGTGCCAGCAGCGTGGGCCTAGCGGGAGGGGGACTCCGGGATACGCAGTATTTT. Together with reference TRBV9 and TRBJ2-3, the CDR3 gives the full variable domain: DSGVTQTPKHLITATGQRVTLRCSPRSGDLSVYWYQQSLDQGLQFLIQYYNGEERAKGNILERFSAQQFPDLHSELNLSSLELGDSALYFCASSVGLAGGGLRDTQYFGPGTRLTVL.

The V and J genes are TRBV10-3 and TRBJ2-3; maybe TRBD1 (6 bases). V was trimmed by 5 bases and J by 9 bases, leaving 15 bases between them. Germline CDR1 is ENHRY and CDR2 is SYGVKD. This CDR3 is 13 amino acids long. The chain's CDR3 is CAISRQATGTQYF. CDR3 DNA: TGTGCCATCAGTCGACAGGCCACGGGCACGCAGTATTTT.